One sample yielded the 6 T cell receptor beta chains listed below, sequenced in a study of T cell changes during pregnancy in multiple sclerosis. Clones were read by immunoSEQ multiplex PCR, and TCRdb kept only the in-frame ones, dropping some. The data show tens of thousands of clones, approximately 88% seen once. The sequences come from peripheral blood, collected in the first trimester of pregnancy. The receptors here all came from a female donor with multiple sclerosis, enrolled in a pregnancy study.

The rearrangement links TRBV19 to TRBJ1-5, with TRBD1 matching over 7 bases. Germline loops: CDR1 LNHDA, CDR2 SQIVND (reference sequence). After removal of 7 bases from V and 2 bases from J, the junction contained 5 bases not matched to a gene. The CDR3 has 14 residues. The chain's CDR3 is CASTRGQGNQPQHF. The CDR3 coding sequence is TGTGCCAGTACGAGGGGGCAAGGCAATCAGCCCCAGCATTTT.

CDR3 region: CASSIGTGVADTQYF. The CDR3, as DNA: TGTGCCAGTAGTATAGGTACCGGGGTCGCAGATACGCAGTATTTT. The chain employs TRBV19 and TRBJ2-3, with D tentatively TRBD2 (5 bases). The CDR3 loop spans 15 amino acids. With 1 base removed from V and 4 bases from J, the gap between germline ends came to 12 bases. CDR1 and CDR2 from the germline V gene are LNHDA and SQIVND (reference sequence).

The genes are TRBV7-9 and TRBJ2-7; the D is unclear. Germline V gene data show CDR1 as SEHNR and CDR2 as FQNEAQ (reference sequence). With 1 base removed from V and 3 bases from J, the gap between germline ends came to 4 bases. The CDR3 contains 12 residues. The CDR3 DNA follows: TGTGCCAGCAGCTTAGGCGTCTACGAGCAGTACTTC. It specifies CASSLGVYEQYF. The complete variable domain, with remaining parts taken from reference TRBV7-9 and TRBJ2-7, reads DTGVSQNPRHKITKRGQNVTFRCDPISEHNRLYWYRQTLGQGPEFLTYFQNEAQLEKSRLLSDRFSAERPKGSFSTLEIQRTEQGDSAMYLCASSLGVYEQYFGPGTRLTVT.

The chain has TRBV5-1 and TRBJ2-1; 14 nucleotides agree with TRBD2. The germline CDR1 and CDR2 sequences are SGHRS and YFSETQ. With 3 bases clipped from V and 12 bases from J, the junction kept 8 bases outside the gene matches. This CDR3 is 15 amino acids long. As DNA, the CDR3 is TGCGCCAGCAGCTCCGGGACTAGCGGGGGAACATGGCAGTTCTTC. The encoded protein is CASSSGTSGGTWQFF.

This rearrangement joins TRBV7-6 to TRBJ2-2; no reliable D call. The germline gives CDR1 SGHVS, CDR2 FNYEAQ. Trimming took off 5 bases at V and 7 bases at J, with 11 bases between the two ends. There are 13 residues in the CDR3. The CDR3 loop reads CASSQSRSGELFF. The CDR3 DNA reads TGTGCCAGCAGCCAGTCGCGGAGCGGGGAGCTGTTTTTT.

This chain connects TRBV5-5 to TRBJ2-1; the match to TRBD2 covers 12 bases. V trimming: 3 bases; J trimming: 12 bases; junction bases outside the gene matches: 10. Per germline, CDR1 SGHKS and CDR2 YYEKEE (reference sequence). The CDR3 covers 15 residues. DNA for the CDR3: TGTGCCAGCAGCTCCCTAGCGGGAGGGCCGGGGGGGCAGTTCTTC. It codes for CASSSLAGGPGGQFF.